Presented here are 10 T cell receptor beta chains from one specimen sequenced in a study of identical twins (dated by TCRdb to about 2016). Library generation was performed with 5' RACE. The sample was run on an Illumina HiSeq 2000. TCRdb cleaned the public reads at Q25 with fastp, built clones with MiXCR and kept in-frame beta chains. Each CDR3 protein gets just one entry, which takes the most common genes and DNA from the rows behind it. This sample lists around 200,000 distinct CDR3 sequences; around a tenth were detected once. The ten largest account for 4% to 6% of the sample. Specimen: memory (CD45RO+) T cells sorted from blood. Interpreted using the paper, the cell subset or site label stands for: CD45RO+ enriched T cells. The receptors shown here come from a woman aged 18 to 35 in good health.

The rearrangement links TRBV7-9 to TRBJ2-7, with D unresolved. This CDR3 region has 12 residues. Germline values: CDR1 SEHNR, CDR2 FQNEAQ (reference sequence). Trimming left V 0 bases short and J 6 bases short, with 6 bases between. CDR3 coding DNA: TGTGCCAGCAGCTTAGCGTTTCTCGAGCAGTACTTC. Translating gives CASSLAFLEQYF. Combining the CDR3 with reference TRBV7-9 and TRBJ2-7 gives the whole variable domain DTGVSQNPRHKITKRGQNVTFRCDPISEHNRLYWYRQTLGQGPEFLTYFQNEAQLEKSRLLSDRFSAERPKGSFSTLEIQRTEQGDSAMYLCASSLAFLEQYFGPGTRLTVT.

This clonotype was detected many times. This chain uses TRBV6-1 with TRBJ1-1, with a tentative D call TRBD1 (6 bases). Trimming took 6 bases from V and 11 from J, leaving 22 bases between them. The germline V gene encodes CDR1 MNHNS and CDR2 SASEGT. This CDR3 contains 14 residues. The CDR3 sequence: CASSRTTGILEAFF. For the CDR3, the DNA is TGTGCCAGCAGCAGAACCACAGGGATCCTCGAGGCTTTCTTT.

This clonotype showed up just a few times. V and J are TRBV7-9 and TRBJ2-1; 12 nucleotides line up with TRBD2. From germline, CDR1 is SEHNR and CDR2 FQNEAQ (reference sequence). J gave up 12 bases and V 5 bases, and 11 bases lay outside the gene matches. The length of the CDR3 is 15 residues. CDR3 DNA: TGTGCCAGCAGCGCGCTAGCGGGAGGGGTCGTGGGGCAGTTCTTC. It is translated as CASSALAGGVVGQFF.

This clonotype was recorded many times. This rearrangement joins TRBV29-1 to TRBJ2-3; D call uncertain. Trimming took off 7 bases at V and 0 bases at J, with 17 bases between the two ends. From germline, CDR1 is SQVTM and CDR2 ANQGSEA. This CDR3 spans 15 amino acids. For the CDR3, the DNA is TGCAGCGCTGGCCCCCACGGGCAGAGCACAGATACGCAGTATTTT. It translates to CSAGPHGQSTDTQYF.

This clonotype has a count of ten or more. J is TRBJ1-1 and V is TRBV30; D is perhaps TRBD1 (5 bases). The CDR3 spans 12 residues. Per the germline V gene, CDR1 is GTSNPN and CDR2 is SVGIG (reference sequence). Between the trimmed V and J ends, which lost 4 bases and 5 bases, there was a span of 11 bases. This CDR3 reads CAWTGARTEAFF. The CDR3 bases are TGTGCCTGGACTGGGGCGCGGACTGAAGCTTTCTTT.

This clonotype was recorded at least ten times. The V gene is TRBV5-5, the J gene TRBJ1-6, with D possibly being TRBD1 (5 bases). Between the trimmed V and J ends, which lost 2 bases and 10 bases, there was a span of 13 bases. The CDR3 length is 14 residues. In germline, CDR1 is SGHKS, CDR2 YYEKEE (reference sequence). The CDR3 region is CASSFGGGASPLHF. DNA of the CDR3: TGTGCCAGCAGCTTTGGTGGAGGGGCCTCACCCCTCCACTTT.

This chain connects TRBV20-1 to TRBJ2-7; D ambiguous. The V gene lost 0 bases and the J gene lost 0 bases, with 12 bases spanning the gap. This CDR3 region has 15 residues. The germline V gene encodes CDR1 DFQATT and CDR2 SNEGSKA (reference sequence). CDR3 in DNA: TGCAGTGCTAGAGATTCTTTAAGGAGCTCCTACGAGCAGTACTTC. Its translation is CSARDSLRSSYEQYF.

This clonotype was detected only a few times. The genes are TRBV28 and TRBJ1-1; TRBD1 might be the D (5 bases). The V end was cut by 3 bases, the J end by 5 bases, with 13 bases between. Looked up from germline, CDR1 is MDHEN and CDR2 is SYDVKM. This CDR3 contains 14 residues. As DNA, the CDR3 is TGTGCCAGCAGTTTCGGGCAGGGCTGGACTGAAGCTTTCTTT. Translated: CASSFGQGWTEAFF.

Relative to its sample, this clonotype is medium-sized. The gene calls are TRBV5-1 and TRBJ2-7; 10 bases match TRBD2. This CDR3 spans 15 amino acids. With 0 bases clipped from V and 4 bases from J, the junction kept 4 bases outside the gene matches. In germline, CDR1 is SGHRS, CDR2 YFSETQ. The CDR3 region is CASSLVASGSYEQYF. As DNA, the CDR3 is TGCGCCAGCAGCTTGGTGGCTAGCGGGAGTTACGAGCAGTACTTC.

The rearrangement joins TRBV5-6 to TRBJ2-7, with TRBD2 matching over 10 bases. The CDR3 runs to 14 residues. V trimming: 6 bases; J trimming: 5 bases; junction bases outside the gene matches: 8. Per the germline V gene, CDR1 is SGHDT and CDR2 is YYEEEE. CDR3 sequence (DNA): TGTGCCAGCAACTTTGGCCTAGCGGGAGACGAGCAGTACTTC. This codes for CASNFGLAGDEQYF.